This T cell receptor beta chain is from a study of blood T cells in healthy people across ages. The use of a sample-barcoded 5' primer and a J-beta primer mix characterized a second PCR of roughly 6 to 11 cycles. TCRdb itself ran the 5' RACE reads through MiXCR, one entry per CDR3 protein. This table holds roughly 700,000 distinct CDR3 sequences, around 48% found once. Study-wide findings and caveats: In long-lived donors, naive CD4+ cell counts and diversity exceeded those of aged donors.

A word on this clonotype: Its antigen is currently unknown.

The V gene end was trimmed by 2 bases and the J gene end by 5 bases; junction bases not matched to a gene: 4. CDR1 and CDR2 from the germline V gene are SGHRS and YFSETQ. The CDR3 is made up of 14 amino acids. Sequenced material: blood. This chain joins TRBV5-1 and TRBJ1-2; 9 nucleotides match TRBD1. This TCR was recovered from a woman aged 55-70 years in good health. DNA for the CDR3: TGCGCCAGCAGCTTCGGGACAGGGCCATATGGCTACACCTTC. Its translation is CASSFGTGPYGYTF.